This TCR beta chain was captured in a study of tumor-infiltrating lymphocytes in primary liver carcinoma. Study-wide results and limits: Compared with tumor region pairs, tumor-adjacent and tumor-blood pairs overlapped less.

This clonotype appeared many times. Its antigen is unidentified. Priming with a constant-region primer yielded TCR beta cDNA from about 500 ng total RNA. Nested multiplex PCR, run for three rounds with slightly modified ARM-PCR, yielded TCR beta libraries. Amplification in the first two PCR rounds was performed using TRBV1-TRBV30 forward primers and a C-beta reverse primer for around 11 cycles each. TCRdb re-derived calls from the multiplex PCR reads in MiXCR, one entry per CDR3 protein. The table lists 250,000 to 400,000 distinct CDR3 sequences, 65% of them singletons. The germline V gene encodes CDR1 SGHKS and CDR2 YYEKEE (reference sequence). V was clipped by 5 bases and J by 5 bases, with 16 bases between them. This CDR3 region has 14 residues. Out of unsorted whole blood came the blood RNA, and germline DNA was extracted as well. They drew about 4.4 milliliters of peripheral blood before surgery.

Input material: peripheral blood. The sequence was obtained from a man in his forties or fifties with primary liver carcinoma and hepatitis B virus infection. The V gene is TRBV5-5, the J gene TRBJ2-5; D not resolved. CDR3 sequence: CASSSTSSWETQYF. The DNA of the CDR3 is TGTGCCAGCAGTTCTACCTCGTCTTGGGAGACCCAGTACTTC.